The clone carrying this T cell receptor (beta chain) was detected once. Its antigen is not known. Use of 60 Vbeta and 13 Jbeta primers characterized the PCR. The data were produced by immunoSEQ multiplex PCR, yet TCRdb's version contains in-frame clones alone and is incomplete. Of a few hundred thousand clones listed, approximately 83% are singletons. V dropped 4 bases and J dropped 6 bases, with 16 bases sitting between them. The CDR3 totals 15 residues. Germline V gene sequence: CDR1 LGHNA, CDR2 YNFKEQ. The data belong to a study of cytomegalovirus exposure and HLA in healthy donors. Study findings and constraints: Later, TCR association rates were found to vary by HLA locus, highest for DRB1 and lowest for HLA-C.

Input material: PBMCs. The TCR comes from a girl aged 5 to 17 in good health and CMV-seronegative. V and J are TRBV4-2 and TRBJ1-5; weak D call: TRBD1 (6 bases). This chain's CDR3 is CASSPAQGDSQPQHF. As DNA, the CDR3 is TGTGCCAGCAGCCCAGCACAGGGTGATAGTCAGCCCCAGCATTTT.